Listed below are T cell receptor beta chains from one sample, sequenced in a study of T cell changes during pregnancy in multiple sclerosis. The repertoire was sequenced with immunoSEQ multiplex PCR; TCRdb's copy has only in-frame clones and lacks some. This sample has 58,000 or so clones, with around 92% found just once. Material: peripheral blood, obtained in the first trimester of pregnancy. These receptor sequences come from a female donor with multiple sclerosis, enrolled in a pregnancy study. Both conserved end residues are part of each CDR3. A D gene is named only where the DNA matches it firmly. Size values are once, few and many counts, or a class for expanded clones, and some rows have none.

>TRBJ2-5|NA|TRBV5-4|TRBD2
TGTGCCAGCAGCTGGGGCGGGGGGGCGCGCGAAAAGACCCAGTACTTC
CASSWGGGAREKTQYF
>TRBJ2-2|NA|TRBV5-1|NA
TGCGCCAGCAGCTTGGAGACAACGAACACCGGGGAGCTGTTTTTT
CASSLETTNTGELFF
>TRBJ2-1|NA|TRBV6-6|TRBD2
TGTGCCAGCAGTTCAACCGGGAGGCCCAACAATGAGCAGTTCTTC
CASSSTGRPNNEQFF
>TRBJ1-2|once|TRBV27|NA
TGTGCCAGCAGTTTCGACAGAAACTATGGCTACACCTTC
CASSFDRNYGYTF
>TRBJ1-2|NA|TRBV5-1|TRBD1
TGCGCCAGCAGCATACTGGGACAGGGGAACTATGGCTACACCTTC
CASSILGQGNYGYTF
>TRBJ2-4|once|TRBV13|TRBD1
TGTGCCAGCAGCTTATCTTGGGACAGGGAAGGGATTCAGTACTTC
CASSLSWDREGIQYF
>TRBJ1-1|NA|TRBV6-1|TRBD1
TGTGCCAGCCGAGCGTTGACAGGGGTAAACACTGAAGCTTTCTTT
CASRALTGVNTEAFF
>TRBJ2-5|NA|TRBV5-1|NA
TGCGCCAGCAGCTTGGGACAAAAGTACCAAGAGACCCAGTACTTC
CASSLGQKYQETQYF
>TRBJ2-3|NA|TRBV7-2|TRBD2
TGTGCCAGCAGCTTAGGGGTGCGGGGGTACACAGATACGCAGTATTTT
CASSLGVRGYTDTQYF
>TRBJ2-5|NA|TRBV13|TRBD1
TGTGCCAGCAGCCCGAGTGTGGACAGGGTGCGGGAGACCCAGTACTTC
CASSPSVDRVRETQYF
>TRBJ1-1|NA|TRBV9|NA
TGTGCCTCCGGGCGGGGGAACACTGAAGCTTTCTTT
CASGRGNTEAFF
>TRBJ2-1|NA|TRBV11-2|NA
TGTGCCAGCAGCATAGTGGGGACACAGTTGGACAATGAGCAGTTCTTC
CASSIVGTQLDNEQFF
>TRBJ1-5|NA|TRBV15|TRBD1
TGTGCCACCAGCAGAGATTACCCGGGGACAGGTGGAAATCAGCCCCAGCATTTT
CATSRDYPGTGGNQPQHF
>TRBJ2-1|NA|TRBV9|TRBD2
TGTGCCAGCAGCGAGGCGGGAGGGCCTGGACACTACAATGAGCAGTTCTTC
CASSEAGGPGHYNEQFF
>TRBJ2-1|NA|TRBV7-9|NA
TGTGCCAGCAGCCATCCAAGTCTAGCGAGCAATGAGCAGTTCTTC
CASSHPSLASNEQFF
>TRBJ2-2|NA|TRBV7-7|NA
TGTGCTAGCAGCCCTATACGGGGGTTGAGCGGGGAGCTGTTTTTT
CASSPIRGLSGELFF
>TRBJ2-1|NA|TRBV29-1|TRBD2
TGCAGCGTTGAAGAATGGCGGCGGGAGGGTCTGGTTGATGAGCAGTTCTTC
CSVEEWRREGLVDEQFF
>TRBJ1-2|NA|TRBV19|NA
TGTGCCAGTAGTATAATGGGGGCAGACCCGTATGGCTACACCTTC
CASSIMGADPYGYTF
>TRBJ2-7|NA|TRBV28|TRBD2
TGTGCCAGCAACCGTAGCGGGAGGTCCTACGAGCAGTACTTC
CASNRSGRSYEQYF
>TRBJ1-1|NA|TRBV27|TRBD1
TGTGCCAGCAGACCGTGGACAGGGGTTGTAGTGAACACTGAAGCTTTCTTT
CASRPWTGVVVNTEAFF
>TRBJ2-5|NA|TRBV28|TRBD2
TGTGCCAGCAGTGCGTCCGGGACTAGCCAGTACTTC
CASSASGTSQYF
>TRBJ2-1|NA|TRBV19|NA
TGTGCCAGTAGTATCGGGGGGCTCAATGAGCAGTTCTTC
CASSIGGLNEQFF
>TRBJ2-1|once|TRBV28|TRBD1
TGTGCCAGCAGTGAGCACTTTAGGGGGCTTCCCTACAATGAGCAGTTCTTC
CASSEHFRGLPYNEQFF
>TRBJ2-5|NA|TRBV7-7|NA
TGTGCTAGCAGCTTATTCCCGCCGGGAGCGCAAGAGACCCAGTACTTC
CASSLFPPGAQETQYF
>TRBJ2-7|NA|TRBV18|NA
TGTGCCAGCTCACCAAGACAGTACTACGAGCAGTACTTC
CASSPRQYYEQYF
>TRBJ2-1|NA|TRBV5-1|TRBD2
TGCGCCAGCAGCTTGCGGCTAGCGGGGTCCAATGAGCAGTTCTTC
CASSLRLAGSNEQFF
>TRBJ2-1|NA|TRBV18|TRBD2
TGTGCCAGCTCATCAACTCTAGCGGGATTAAACAATGAGCAGTTCTTC
CASSSTLAGLNNEQFF
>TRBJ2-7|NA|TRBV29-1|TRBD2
TGCAGCGCCCGGACTAGCGGTACCTCCTACGAGCAGTACTTC
CSARTSGTSYEQYF
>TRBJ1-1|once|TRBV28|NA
TGTGCCAGCAACTTGGGGAGGGACACTGAAGCTTTCTTT
CASNLGRDTEAFF
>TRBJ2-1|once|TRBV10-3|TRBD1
TGTGCCATCAGCATCGGGACAGTAAACAATGAGCAGTTCTTC
CAISIGTVNNEQFF
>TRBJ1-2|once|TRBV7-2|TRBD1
TGTGCCAGCAGCTTCGGACAGGGCTATGGCTACACCTTC
CASSFGQGYGYTF
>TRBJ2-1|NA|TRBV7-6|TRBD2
TGTGCCAGCAGCCCCGAAGCGGGAGTCCTCAACAATGAGCAGTTCTTC
CASSPEAGVLNNEQFF
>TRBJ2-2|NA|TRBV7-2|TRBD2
TGTGCCAGCAGGCGGACTAGCGTGAGCACCGGGGAGCTGTTTTTT
CASRRTSVSTGELFF
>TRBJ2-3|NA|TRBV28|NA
TGTGCCAGCAGTTTACTACAGGGCACAGATACGCAGTATTTT
CASSLLQGTDTQYF
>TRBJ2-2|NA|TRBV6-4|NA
TGTGCCAGCAGTCGGACAGCCACCGGGGAGCTGTTTTTT
CASSRTATGELFF
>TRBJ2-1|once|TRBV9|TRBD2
TGTGCCAGCAGCGCGACTAGCGGGAGGGCCGATGAGCAGTTCTTC
CASSATSGRADEQFF